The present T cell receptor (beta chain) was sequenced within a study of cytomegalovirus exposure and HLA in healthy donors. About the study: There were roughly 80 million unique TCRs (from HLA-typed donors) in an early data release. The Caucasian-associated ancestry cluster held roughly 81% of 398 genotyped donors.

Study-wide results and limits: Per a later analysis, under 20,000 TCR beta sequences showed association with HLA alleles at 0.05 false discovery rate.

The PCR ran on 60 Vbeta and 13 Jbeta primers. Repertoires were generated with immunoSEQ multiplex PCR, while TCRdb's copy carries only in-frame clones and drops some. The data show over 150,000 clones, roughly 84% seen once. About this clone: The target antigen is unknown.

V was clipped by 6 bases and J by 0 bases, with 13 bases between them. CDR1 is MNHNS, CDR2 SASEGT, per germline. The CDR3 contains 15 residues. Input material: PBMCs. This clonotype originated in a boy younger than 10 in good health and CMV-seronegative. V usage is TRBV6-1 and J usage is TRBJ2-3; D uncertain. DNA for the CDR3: TGTGCCAGCAGAGGCAGGTCCGTGAGCACAGATACGCAGTATTTT. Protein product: CASRGRSVSTDTQYF.